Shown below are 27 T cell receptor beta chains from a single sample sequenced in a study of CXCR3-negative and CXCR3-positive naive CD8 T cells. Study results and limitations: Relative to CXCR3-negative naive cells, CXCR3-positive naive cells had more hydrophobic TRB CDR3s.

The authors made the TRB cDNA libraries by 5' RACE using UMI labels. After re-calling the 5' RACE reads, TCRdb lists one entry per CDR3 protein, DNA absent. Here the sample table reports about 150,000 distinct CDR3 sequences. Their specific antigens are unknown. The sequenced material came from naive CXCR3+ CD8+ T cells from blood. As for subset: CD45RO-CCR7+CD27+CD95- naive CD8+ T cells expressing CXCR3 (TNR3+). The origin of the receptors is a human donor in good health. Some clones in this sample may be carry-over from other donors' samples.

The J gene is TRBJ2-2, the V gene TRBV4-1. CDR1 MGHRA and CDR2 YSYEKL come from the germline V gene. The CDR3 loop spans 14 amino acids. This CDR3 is CASSQGARPGELFF.

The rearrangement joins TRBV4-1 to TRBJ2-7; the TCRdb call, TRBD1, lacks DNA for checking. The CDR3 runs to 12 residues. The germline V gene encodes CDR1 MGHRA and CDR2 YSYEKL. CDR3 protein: CASSPPGFEQYF.

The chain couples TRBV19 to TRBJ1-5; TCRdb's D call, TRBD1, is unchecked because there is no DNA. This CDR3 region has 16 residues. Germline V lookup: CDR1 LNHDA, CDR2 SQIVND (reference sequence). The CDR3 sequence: CASSPEGAWSNQPQHF.

Here the CDR3 reads CSVEEGDTQYF. The V and J genes are TRBV29-1 and TRBJ2-3. The CDR3 is made up of 11 amino acids. Germline loops: CDR1 SQVTM, CDR2 ANQGSEA.

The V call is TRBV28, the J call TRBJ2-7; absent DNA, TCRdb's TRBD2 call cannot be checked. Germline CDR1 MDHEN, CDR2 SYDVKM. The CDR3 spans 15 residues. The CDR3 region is CATRDHKGLRYEQYF.

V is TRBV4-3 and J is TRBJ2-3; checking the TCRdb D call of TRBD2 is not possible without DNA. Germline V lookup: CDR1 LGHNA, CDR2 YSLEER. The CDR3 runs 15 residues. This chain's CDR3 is CASRKIQLALDTQYF.

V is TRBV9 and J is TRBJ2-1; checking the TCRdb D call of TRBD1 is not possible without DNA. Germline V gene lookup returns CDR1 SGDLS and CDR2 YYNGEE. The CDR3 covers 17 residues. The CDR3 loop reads CASNQPSGDRGYNEQFF.

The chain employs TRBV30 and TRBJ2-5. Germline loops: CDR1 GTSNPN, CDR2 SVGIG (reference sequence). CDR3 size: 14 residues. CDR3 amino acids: CAWSATSWWETQYF.

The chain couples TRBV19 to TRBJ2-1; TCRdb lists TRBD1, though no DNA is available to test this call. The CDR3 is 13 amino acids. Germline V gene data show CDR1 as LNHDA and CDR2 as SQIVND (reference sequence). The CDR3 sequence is CASSMMGGGEQFF.

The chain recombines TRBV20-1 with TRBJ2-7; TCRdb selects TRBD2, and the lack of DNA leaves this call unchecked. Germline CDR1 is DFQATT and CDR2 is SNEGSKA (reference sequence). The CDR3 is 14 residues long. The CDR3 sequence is CSARALAGAYEQYF.

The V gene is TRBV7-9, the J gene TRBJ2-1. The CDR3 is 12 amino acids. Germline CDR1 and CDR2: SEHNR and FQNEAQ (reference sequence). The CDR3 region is CASSPNYNEQFF.

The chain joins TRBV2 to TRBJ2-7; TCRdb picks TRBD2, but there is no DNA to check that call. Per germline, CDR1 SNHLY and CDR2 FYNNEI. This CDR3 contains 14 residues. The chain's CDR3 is CASRSGATSYEQYF.

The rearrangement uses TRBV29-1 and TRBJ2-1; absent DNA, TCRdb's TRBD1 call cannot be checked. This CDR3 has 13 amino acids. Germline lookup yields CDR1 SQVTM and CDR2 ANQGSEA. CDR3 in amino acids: CSTLDGGGNEQFF.

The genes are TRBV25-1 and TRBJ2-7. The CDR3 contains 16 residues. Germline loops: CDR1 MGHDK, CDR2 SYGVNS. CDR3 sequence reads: CASSGFDKRSSYEQYF.

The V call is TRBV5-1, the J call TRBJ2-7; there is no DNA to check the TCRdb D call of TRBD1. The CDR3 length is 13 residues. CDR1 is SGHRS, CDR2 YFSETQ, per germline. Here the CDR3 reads CASSPTGGGEQYF. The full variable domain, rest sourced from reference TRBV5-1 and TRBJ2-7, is KAGVTQTPRYLIKTRGQQVTLSCSPISGHRSVSWYQQTPGQGLQFLFEYFSETQRNKGNFPGRFSGRQFSNSRSEMNVSTLELGDSALYLCASSPTGGGEQYFGPGTRLTVT.

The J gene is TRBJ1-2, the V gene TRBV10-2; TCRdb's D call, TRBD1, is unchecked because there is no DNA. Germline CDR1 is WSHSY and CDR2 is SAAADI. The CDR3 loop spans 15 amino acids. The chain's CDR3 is CASSDLGGRNYGYTF.

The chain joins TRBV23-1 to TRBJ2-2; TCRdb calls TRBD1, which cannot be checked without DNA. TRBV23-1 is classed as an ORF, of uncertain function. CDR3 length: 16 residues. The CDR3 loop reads CASSQPTGQNTGELFF.

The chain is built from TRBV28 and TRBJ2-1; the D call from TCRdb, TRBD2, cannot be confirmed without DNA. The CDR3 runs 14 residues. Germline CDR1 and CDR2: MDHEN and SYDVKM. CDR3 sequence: CASSFSTSWDEQFF.

CDR3 sequence: CASSYSVEQYF. The chain has TRBV6-2 or TRBV6-3 and TRBJ2-7. Germline CDR1 is MNHEY and CDR2 is SVGEGT. The CDR3 sequence is 11 residues long.

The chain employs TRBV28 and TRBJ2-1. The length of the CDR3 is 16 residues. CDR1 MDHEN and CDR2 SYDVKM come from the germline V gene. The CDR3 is CASSFTLSGAYNEQFF.

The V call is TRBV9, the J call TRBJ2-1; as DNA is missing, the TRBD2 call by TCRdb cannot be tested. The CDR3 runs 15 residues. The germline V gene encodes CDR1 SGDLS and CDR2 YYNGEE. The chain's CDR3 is CASSVTPGLSIEQFF.

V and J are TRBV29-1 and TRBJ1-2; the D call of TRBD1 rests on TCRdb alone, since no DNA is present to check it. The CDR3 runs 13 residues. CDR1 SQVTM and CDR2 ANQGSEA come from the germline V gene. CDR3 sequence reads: CSVDSQRSPGYTF.

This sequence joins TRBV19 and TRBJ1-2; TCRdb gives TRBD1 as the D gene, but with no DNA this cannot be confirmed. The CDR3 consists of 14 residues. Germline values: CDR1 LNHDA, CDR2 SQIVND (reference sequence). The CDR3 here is CASSIEFRGNGYTF.

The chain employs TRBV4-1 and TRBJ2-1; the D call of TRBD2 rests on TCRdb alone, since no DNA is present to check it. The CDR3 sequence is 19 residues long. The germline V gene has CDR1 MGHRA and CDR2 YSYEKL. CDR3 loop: CASSQDPPTGTSVANEQFF.

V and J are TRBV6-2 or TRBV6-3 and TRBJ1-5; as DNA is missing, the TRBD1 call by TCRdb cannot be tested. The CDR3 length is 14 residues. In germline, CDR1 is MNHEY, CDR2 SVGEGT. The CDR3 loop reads CASRVQGAYQPQHF.

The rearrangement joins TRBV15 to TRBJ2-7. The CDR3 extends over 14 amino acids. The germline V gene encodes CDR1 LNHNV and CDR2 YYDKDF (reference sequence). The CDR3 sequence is CATSTRQTSYEQYF.

The chain's CDR3 is CSVEKGLAGGSAGELFF. The chain uses TRBV29-1 and TRBJ2-2; TCRdb's D call, TRBD2, is unchecked because there is no DNA. Germline CDR1 and CDR2: SQVTM and ANQGSEA. The CDR3 runs to 17 residues.